The present T cell receptor beta chain was sequenced within a study of cytotoxic CD8 clonotypes in ibrutinib-treated CLL. The table came from immunoSEQ multiplex PCR; TCRdb's copy has only in-frame clones and leaves some out. The data show about 200,000 clones, about 75% seen once. The CDR3 extends over 14 amino acids. Trimming took 1 base from V and 3 from J, leaving 10 bases between them. Germline V gives CDR1 SGHRS, CDR2 YFSETQ. The chain has TRBV5-1 and TRBJ2-5; D uncertain. The TCR originated in a human donor with chronic lymphocytic leukemia. The input for sequencing was PBMCs, taken after 12 months of ibrutinib treatment. This CDR3 is CASSLSVSEETQYF. CDR3 DNA: TGCGCCAGCAGCTTGTCGGTCAGCGAAGAGACCCAGTACTTC. Variable domain in full (rest from reference TRBV5-1 and TRBJ2-5): KAGVTQTPRYLIKTRGQQVTLSCSPISGHRSVSWYQQTPGQGLQFLFEYFSETQRNKGNFPGRFSGRQFSNSRSEMNVSTLELGDSALYLCASSLSVSEETQYFGPGTRLLVL.